Following are 22 T cell receptor beta chains from one sample sequenced in a study of human T cells and chemical hapten exposure. TCRdb processed the RACE reads anew with MiXCR; each CDR3 protein has one entry. The sample has more than 70,000 distinct CDR3 sequences; 8.5% to 9% are singletons. Time point of the sample: pre-sensitization, week 0. This sample's treatment: therapeutic diphenylcyclopropenone sensitization with weekly scalp DPC. Sequencing was performed on whole blood, taken in connection with sensitization to the hapten diphenylcyclopropenone (DPC). The receptors derive from a man between 40 and 49 years old with alopecia areata. Some clones in this sample may be carry-over from other donors' samples.

This clonotype was counted a single time. Possible read error: a much larger clone is one base away. Because it lacks the conserved phenylalanine or tryptophan at the end, this CDR3 is likely a read error. The chain is built from TRBV20-1 and TRBJ2-5; TRBD2 aligns across 16 bases. Germline CDR1 reads DFQATT; CDR2 reads SNEGSKA (reference sequence). The CDR3 is 17 amino acids. The V and J ends lost 6 bases and 7 bases, in that order; junction bases with no gene match: 14. CDR3 region: CSAPGLAGGAVIGTQYL. Written as DNA, the CDR3 is TGCAGTGCGCCGGGACTAGCGGGAGGGGCGGTTATTGGGACCCAGTACCTC.

This clonotype was seen just once. This rearrangement joins TRBV6-2 or TRBV6-3 to TRBJ2-7; possible D gene TRBD2, 5 bases. Germline lookup yields CDR1 MNHEY and CDR2 SVGEGT. The CDR3 covers 14 residues. V lost 6 bases to trimming and J lost 2 bases, with 14 bases between them. The CDR3 loop is CASRSGIRTYEQYF. The CDR3 nucleotides read TGTGCCAGCAGGTCCGGGATAAGAACCTACGAGCAGTACTTC.

Many counts were recorded for this clonotype. This chain's CDR3 is CASSYQRGEQFF. The CDR3 bases are TGTGCCAGCAGTTACCAGCGGGGTGAGCAGTTCTTC. The chain carries TRBV6-2 or TRBV6-3 and TRBJ2-1; 7 nucleotides line up with TRBD2. Trimming took 2 bases from V and 9 from J; bases not matched to a gene: 1. Looked up from germline, CDR1 is MNHEY and CDR2 is SVGEGT. The CDR3 spans 12 residues.

The table lists this clonotype with many counts. The chain links TRBV6-2 or TRBV6-3 to TRBJ2-7, with 7 nucleotides matching TRBD1. This CDR3 spans 13 amino acids. Germline lookup yields CDR1 MNHEY and CDR2 SVGEGT. Losses at the gene ends were 2 bases for V and 2 bases for J; bases not matched to a gene: 0. CDR3 amino acids: CASSYRGPYEQYV. The CDR3 DNA sequence: TGTGCCAGCAGTTACAGGGGGCCCTACGAGCAGTACGTC.

This clonotype has a count of ten or more. CDR3: CASSEWQSNRPQHF. In DNA form, the CDR3 reads TGTGCCAGCAGCGAGTGGCAGTCCAATAGGCCCCAGCATTTT. The chain links TRBV7-2 to TRBJ1-5, with no clear D. The CDR3 is 14 residues long. Trimming pared 5 bases from V and 9 bases from J, leaving 17 bases between. Germline V gene sequence: CDR1 SGHTA, CDR2 FQGNSA.

The rearrangement uses TRBV6-2 or TRBV6-3 and TRBJ2-7, with a possible D match to TRBD2 (7 bases). V gave up 6 bases and J gave up 9 bases, with 15 bases separating them. CDR3 length: 12 residues. CDR1 is MNHEY, CDR2 SVGEGT, per germline. DNA of the CDR3: TGTGCCAGCAGGGAGGGGGGAGGGTGGCAGTACTTC. It yields the protein CASREGGGWQYF.

This clonotype was seen at least ten times. The chain is built from TRBV30 and TRBJ1-1, with D possibly being TRBD1 (5 bases). The CDR3 spans 11 residues. V dropped 2 bases and J dropped 11 bases, with 12 bases sitting between them. The germline V gene has CDR1 GTSNPN and CDR2 SVGIG (reference sequence). CDR3 sequence: CAWSPDTGAFF. CDR3 in DNA: TGTGCCTGGAGTCCGGACACCGGCGCTTTCTTT.

This clonotype came up a few times. The V call is TRBV21-1, the J call TRBJ2-7. TRBV21-1 is a documented pseudogene. The CDR3 extends over 15 amino acids. The CDR3: CASSRRRWSPYEQYV. CDR3 sequence (DNA): TGTGCCAGCAGCAGACGACGGTGGAGTCCCTACGAGCAGTACGTC.

This clonotype has only one observation. The chain uses TRBV18 and TRBJ2-3; TRBD2 matches 12 bases. V gave up 4 bases and J gave up 2 bases; unmatched junction bases: 13. Germline CDR1 is KGHSH and CDR2 is LQKENI. The CDR3 has 19 amino acids. CDR3 region: CASSQRRTSGNLDTDTQYF. The CDR3 coding sequence is TGTGCCAGCTCACAACGAAGGACTAGCGGGAATCTCGACACAGATACGCAGTATTTT.

The V and J genes are TRBV7-2 and TRBJ2-5; 12 positions match TRBD2. CDR3 size: 17 residues. CDR1 is SGHTA and CDR2 is FQGNSA in the germline V gene. The V segment lost 2 bases and the J segment 1 base; nucleotides outside the gene matches: 5. The CDR3 spells CASSLLAGGPGQETQYF. The CDR3 bases are TGTGCCAGCAGCTTACTAGCGGGAGGGCCGGGCCAAGAGACCCAGTACTTC.

This chain links TRBV6-2 or TRBV6-3 with TRBJ2-7; D could derive from TRBD1 or TRBD2 (5 bases each). CDR3 length: 16 amino acids. Germline V gene data show CDR1 as MNHEY and CDR2 as SVGEGT. With 4 bases removed from V and 3 bases from J, the gap between germline ends came to 19 bases. CDR3 DNA: TGTGCCAGCAGTTCCAATCCCGGAGGACATTACTACGAGCAGTACGTC. It encodes CASSSNPGGHYYEQYV.

This clonotype was counted ten times or more. J is TRBJ2-2 and V is TRBV20-1; TRBD2 matches at 9 bases. Trimming cost V 6 bases and J 0 bases; bases outside gene matches: 11. Germline V lookup: CDR1 DFQATT, CDR2 SNEGSKA (reference sequence). The CDR3 covers 17 residues. The CDR3 loop is CSALVGLAGTNTGELFF. The CDR3 region has the DNA TGCAGTGCCCTAGTGGGTCTAGCGGGGACGAACACCGGGGAGCTGTTTTTT.

The V and J genes are TRBV14 and TRBJ2-3; the match to TRBD2 covers 11 bases. The CDR3 runs to 16 residues. V shed 4 bases, J shed 4 bases, and the junction held 7 bases outside the gene matches. In germline, CDR1 is SGHDN, CDR2 FVKESK. The CDR3 bases are TGTGCCAGCAGCCGGCATTCTAGCGGGAGGCCAGATACGCAGTATTTT. Translation: CASSRHSSGRPDTQYF.

This clonotype was seen a handful of times. The chain recombines TRBV20-1 with TRBJ1-3; D not certain. CDR3 length: 14 amino acids. V dropped 1 base and J dropped 1 base, with 8 bases sitting between them. Germline CDR1 reads DFQATT; CDR2 reads SNEGSKA (reference sequence). The CDR3: CSARVEVSGNTIYF. The CDR3 bases are TGCAGTGCTAGAGTTGAGGTTTCTGGAAACACCATATATTTT.

The chain combines TRBV28 with TRBJ2-7; no firm D call. The germline V gene encodes CDR1 MDHEN and CDR2 SYDVKM. V was trimmed by 8 bases and J by 2 bases, leaving 10 bases between them. This CDR3 is 12 amino acids long. CDR3 region: CASLRWPYEQYF. CDR3 DNA sequence: TGTGCCAGCCTAAGGTGGCCCTACGAGCAGTACTTC.

This clonotype appeared a few times. J is TRBJ2-5 and V is TRBV19; TRBD2 agrees at 7 bases. V gave up 3 bases and J gave up 0 bases; unmatched junction bases: 4. CDR1 LNHDA and CDR2 SQIVND come from the germline V gene (reference sequence). The CDR3 length is 15 residues. The CDR3 here is CASSIGGNYQETQYF. CDR3 DNA sequence: TGTGCCAGTAGTATCGGGGGGAACTACCAAGAGACCCAGTACTTC.

This clonotype showed up many times. CDR3 DNA: TGCGCCAGCAGCCTTGATATGAACACTGAAGCTTTCTTT. This codes for CASSLDMNTEAFF. The V and J genes are TRBV4-3 and TRBJ1-1; D is uncertain. The length of the CDR3 is 13 residues. V shed 4 bases and J shed 0 bases, with 6 bases lying between them. The germline gives CDR1 LGHNA, CDR2 YSLEER.

On this clonotype: This may come from a read error, since a much larger clone is one base off. V is TRBV7-2 and J is TRBJ2-6; D could derive from TRBD1 or TRBD2 (6 bases each). The length of the CDR3 is 17 residues. CDR1 is SGHTA and CDR2 is FQGNSA in the germline V gene. V lost 1 base, J lost 0 bases, and 10 bases lay in between. The CDR3 is CASSLGGAGSGANVLTF. The DNA for the CDR3 is TGTGCCAGCAGCTTAGGGGGGGCCGGCTCTGGGGCCAACGTCCTGACTTTC.

This clonotype was seen repeatedly, ten times or more. The rearrangement links TRBV7-2 to TRBJ2-3, with 11 nucleotides matching TRBD2. Germline values: CDR1 SGHTA, CDR2 FQGNSA. The V and J ends lost 4 bases and 3 bases, in that order; junction bases with no gene match: 12. CDR3 length: 18 residues. CDR3 bases: TGTGCCAGCAGCTCCCTAGCGGGAGGATTCCCGGTGACAGATACGCAGTATTTT. It codes for CASSSLAGGFPVTDTQYF.

In this sample, this clonotype turned up a few times. The V gene is TRBV29-1, the J gene TRBJ1-1; D possibly corresponds to TRBD1 (6 bases). Trimming left V 2 bases short and J 2 bases short, with 15 bases between. The CDR3 extends over 15 amino acids. Germline V gene lookup returns CDR1 SQVTM and CDR2 ANQGSEA. CDR3 in amino acids: CSVEISGARNTEAFF. The CDR3 DNA follows: TGCAGCGTTGAAATATCGGGGGCGCGAAACACTGAAGCTTTCTTT.

This clonotype was recorded a few times. In nucleotides, the CDR3 is TGCGCCAGCAGCTTGGAGGGGGATGGGGCTACAGATACGCAGTATTTT. Its translation: CASSLEGDGATDTQYF. The chain carries TRBV5-1 and TRBJ2-3; tentatively, D is TRBD1 (6 bases). V was trimmed by 0 bases and J by 3 bases, leaving 14 bases between them. Per germline, CDR1 SGHRS and CDR2 YFSETQ. CDR3 size: 16 residues.

Ten or more counts support this clonotype. The V gene is TRBV29-1, the J gene TRBJ2-7; 7 nucleotides match TRBD2. The CDR3 loop spans 16 amino acids. Germline lookup yields CDR1 SQVTM and CDR2 ANQGSEA. With 1 base clipped from V and 1 base from J, the junction kept 10 bases outside the gene matches. The CDR3 reads CSVEGTSMGDSYEQYF. The CDR3 bases are TGCAGCGTTGAAGGGACTAGTATGGGGGATTCCTACGAGCAGTACTTC.